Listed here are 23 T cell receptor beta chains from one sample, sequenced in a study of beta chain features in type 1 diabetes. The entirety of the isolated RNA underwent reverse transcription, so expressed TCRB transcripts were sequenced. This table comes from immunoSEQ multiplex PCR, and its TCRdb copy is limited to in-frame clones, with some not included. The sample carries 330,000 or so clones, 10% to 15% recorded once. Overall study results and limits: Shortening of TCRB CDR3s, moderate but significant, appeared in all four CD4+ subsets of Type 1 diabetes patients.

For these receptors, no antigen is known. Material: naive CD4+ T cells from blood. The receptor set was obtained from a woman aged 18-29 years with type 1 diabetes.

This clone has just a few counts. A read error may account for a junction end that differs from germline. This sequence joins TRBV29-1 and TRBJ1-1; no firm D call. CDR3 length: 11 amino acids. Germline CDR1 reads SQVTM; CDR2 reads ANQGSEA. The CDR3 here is CSVDDNIEAFF. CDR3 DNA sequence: TGCAGCGTTGATGACAACATTGAAGCTTTCTTT.

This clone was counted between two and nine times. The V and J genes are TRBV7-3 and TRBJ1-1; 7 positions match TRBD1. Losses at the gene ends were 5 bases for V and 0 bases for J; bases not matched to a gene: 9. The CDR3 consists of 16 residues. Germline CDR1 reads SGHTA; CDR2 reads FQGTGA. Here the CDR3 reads CASSPTRTGLNTEAFF. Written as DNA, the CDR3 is TGTGCCAGCAGCCCAACCCGGACAGGACTGAACACTGAAGCTTTCTTT.

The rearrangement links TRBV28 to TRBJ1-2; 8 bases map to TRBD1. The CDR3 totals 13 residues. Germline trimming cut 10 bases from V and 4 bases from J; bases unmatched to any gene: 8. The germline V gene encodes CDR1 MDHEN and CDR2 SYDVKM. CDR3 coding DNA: TGTGCCACCCAACCGACAGGGGTCTATGGCTACACCTTC. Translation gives CATQPTGVYGYTF.

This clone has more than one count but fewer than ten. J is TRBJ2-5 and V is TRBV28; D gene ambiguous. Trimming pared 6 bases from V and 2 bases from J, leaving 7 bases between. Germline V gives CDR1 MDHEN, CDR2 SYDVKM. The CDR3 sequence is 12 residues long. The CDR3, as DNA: TGTGCCAGCAGCCCAACTCAAGAGACCCAGTACTTC. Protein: CASSPTQETQYF.

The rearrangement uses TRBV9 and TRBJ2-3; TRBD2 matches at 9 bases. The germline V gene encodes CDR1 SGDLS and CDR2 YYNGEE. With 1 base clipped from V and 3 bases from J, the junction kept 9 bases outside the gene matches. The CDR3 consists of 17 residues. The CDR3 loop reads CASSVSVAGAGTDTQYF. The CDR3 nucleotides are TGTGCCAGCAGCGTAAGTGTAGCGGGGGCCGGGACAGATACGCAGTATTTT.

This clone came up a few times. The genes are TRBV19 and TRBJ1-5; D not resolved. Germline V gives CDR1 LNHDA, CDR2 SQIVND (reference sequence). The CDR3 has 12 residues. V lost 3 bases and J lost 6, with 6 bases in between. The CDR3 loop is CASSISLQPQHF. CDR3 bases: TGTGCCAGTAGTATTAGTCTTCAGCCCCAGCATTTT.

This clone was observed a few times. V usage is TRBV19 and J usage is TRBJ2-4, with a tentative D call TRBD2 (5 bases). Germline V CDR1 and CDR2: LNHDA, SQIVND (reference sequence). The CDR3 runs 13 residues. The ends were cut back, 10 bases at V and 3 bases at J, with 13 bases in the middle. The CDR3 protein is CATATGDKNIQYF. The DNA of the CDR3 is TGTGCCACCGCGACCGGGGACAAAAACATTCAGTACTTC.

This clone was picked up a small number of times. The CDR3 loop is CASSQVTGRETQYF. CDR3 nucleotides: TGCGCCAGCAGCCAAGTAACAGGGCGGGAGACCCAGTACTTC. V usage is TRBV4-1 and J usage is TRBJ2-5; possibly TRBD1 for D (6 bases). The germline V gene has CDR1 MGHRA and CDR2 YSYEKL. The germline V and J ends were trimmed by 1 base and 5 bases, with 11 bases remaining between them. The CDR3 totals 14 residues.

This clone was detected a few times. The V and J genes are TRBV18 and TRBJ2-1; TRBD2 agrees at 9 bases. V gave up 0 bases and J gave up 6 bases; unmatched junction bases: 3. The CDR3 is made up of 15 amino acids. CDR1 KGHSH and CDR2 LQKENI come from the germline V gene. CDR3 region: CASSPPAGGINEQFF. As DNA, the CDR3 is TGTGCCAGCTCACCACCGGCGGGGGGGATCAATGAGCAGTTCTTC.

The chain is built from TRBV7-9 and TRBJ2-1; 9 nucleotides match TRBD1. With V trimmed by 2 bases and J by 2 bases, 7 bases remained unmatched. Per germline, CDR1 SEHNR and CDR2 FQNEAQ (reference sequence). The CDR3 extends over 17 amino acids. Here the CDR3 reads CASSLPWGQGTYNEQFF. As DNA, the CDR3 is TGTGCCAGCAGCTTACCTTGGGGACAGGGCACCTACAATGAGCAGTTCTTC.

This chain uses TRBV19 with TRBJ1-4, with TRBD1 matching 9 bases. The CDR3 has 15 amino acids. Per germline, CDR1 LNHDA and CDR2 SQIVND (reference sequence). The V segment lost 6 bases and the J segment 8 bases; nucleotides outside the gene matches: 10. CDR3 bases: TGTGCCAGTAGCCCCCCGACAGGGGGGGAGGAAAAACTGTTTTTT. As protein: CASSPPTGGEEKLFF.

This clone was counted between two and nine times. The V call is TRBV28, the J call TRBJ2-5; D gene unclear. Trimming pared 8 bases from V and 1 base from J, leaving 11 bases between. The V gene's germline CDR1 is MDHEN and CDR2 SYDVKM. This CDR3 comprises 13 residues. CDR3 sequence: CASSLPRQETQYF. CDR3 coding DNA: TGTGCCAGCTCCCTACCACGCCAAGAGACCCAGTACTTC.

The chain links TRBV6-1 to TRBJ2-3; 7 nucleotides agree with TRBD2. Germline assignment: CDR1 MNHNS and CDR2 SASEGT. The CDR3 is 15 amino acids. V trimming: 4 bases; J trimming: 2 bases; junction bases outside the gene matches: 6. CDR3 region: CASSGAGDYTDTQYF. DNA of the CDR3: TGTGCCAGCAGTGGGGCGGGGGACTACACAGATACGCAGTATTTT.

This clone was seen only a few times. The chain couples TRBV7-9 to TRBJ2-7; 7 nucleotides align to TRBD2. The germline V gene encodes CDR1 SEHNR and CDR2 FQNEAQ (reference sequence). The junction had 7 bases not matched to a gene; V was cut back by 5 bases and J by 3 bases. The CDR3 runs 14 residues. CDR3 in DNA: TGTGCCAGCAGCCACGGGACTACAAACTACGAGCAGTACTTC. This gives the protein CASSHGTTNYEQYF.

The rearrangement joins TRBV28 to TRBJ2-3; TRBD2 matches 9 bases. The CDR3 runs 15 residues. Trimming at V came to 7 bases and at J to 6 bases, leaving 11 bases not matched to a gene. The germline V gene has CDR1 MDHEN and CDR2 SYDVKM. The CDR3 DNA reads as TGTGCCAGCATTGGGGGCGGGAGGGCCGCGGATACGCAGTATTTT. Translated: CASIGGGRAADTQYF.

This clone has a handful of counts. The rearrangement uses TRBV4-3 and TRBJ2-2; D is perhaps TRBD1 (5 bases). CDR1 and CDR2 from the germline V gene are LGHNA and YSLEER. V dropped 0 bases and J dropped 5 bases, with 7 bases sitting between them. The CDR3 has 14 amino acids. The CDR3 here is CASSQDGATGELFF. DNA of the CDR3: TGCGCCAGCAGCCAAGATGGGGCGACCGGGGAGCTGTTTTTT.

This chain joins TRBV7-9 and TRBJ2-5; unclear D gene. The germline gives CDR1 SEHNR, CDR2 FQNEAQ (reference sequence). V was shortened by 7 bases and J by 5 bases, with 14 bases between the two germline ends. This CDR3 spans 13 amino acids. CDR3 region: CASTQALPETQYF. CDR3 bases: TGTGCCAGCACCCAAGCGCTTCCGGAGACCCAGTACTTC. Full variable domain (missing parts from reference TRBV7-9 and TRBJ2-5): DTGVSQNPRHKITKRGQNVTFRCDPISEHNRLYWYRQTLGQGPEFLTYFQNEAQLEKSRLLSDRFSAERPKGSFSTLEIQRTEQGDSAMYLCASTQALPETQYFGPGTRLLVL.

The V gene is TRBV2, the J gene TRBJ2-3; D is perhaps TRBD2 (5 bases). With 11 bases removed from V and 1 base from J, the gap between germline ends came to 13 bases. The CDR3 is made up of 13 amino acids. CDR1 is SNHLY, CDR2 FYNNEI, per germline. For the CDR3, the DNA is TGTGCCTGTGGGGAGATGGGCACAGATACGCAGTATTTT. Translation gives CACGEMGTDTQYF.

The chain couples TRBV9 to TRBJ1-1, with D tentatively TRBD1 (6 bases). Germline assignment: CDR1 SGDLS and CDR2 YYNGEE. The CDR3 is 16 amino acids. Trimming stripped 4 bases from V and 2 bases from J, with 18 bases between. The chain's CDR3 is CASSPSRQALNTEAFF. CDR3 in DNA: TGTGCCAGCAGCCCCAGTCGACAGGCTCTCAACACTGAAGCTTTCTTT.

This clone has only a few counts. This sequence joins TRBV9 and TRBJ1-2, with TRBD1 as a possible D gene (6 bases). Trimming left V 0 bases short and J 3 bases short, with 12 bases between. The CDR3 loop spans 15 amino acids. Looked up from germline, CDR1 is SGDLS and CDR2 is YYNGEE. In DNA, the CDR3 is TGTGCCAGCAGCGTAGCTACAGGGTCCCACTATGGCTACACCTTC. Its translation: CASSVATGSHYGYTF.

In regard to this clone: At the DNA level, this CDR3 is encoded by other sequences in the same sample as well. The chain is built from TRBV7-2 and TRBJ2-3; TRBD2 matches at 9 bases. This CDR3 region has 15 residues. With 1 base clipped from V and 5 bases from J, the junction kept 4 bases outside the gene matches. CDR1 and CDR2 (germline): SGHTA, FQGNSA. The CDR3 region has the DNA TGTGCCAGCAGCTTAGTGGGCGGGGGGGGAGATACGCAGTATTTT. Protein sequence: CASSLVGGGGDTQYF.

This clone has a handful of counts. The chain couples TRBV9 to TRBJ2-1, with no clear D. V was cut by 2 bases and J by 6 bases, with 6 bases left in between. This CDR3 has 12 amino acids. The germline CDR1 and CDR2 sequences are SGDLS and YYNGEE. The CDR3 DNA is TGTGCCAGCAGCGTGGGCCCCAATGAGCAGTTCTTC. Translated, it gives CASSVGPNEQFF.

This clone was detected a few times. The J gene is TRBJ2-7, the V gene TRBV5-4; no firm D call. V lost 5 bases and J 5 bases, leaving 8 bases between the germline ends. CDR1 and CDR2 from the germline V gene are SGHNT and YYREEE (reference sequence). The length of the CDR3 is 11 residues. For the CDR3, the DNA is TGTGCCAGCAGTGCACAAAACGAGCAGTACTTC. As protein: CASSAQNEQYF.